Shown below are 16 T cell receptor beta chains from a single sample sequenced in a study of T cells in Graves' hyperthyroidism and ophthalmopathy. The source material, RNA transcripts, was used to amplify TCR beta CDR3 regions. The TCR CDR3 was amplified in a first-round RT-PCR using the HTBI primer set. MiXCR, applied by TCRdb to the multiplex PCR reads, yields one record per CDR3 protein. The sample includes 600,000 to 650,000 distinct CDR3 sequences, around 20% seen only once; the top ten take 30% to 40%. The sequencing sample was made of blood. These receptors were obtained from a man aged 25-40 years with Graves' ophthalmopathy.

V and J are TRBV10-3 and TRBJ2-1; D perhaps matches TRBD1 (7 bases). V lost 2 bases, J lost 8 bases, and 16 bases lay in between. This CDR3 comprises 15 residues. Germline-derived CDR1 and CDR2 are ENHRY and SYGVKD. Here the CDR3 DNA reads TGTGCCATCAGTGAGGAGGCCCAGGGGGGATATGAGCAGTTCTTC. This encodes CAISEEAQGGYEQFF.

The sample holds a few counts of this clonotype. V is TRBV3-1 and J is TRBJ2-7, with TRBD2 as a possible D gene (5 bases). From germline, CDR1 is LGHDT and CDR2 YNNKEL (reference sequence). The CDR3 has 13 amino acids. Trimming removed 6 bases at V and 0 bases at J, with 9 bases between. CDR3 amino acids: CASRDFSSYEQYF. The CDR3 DNA follows: TGTGCCAGCAGGGACTTCAGCTCCTACGAGCAGTACTTC.

The chain uses TRBV7-3 and TRBJ2-7, with TRBD1 matching over 8 bases. The CDR3 has 14 residues. Germline loops: CDR1 SGHTA, CDR2 FQGTGA. V trimming: 5 bases; J trimming: 7 bases; junction bases outside the gene matches: 10. CDR3 in amino acids: CASSSGQGLSEQYF. The DNA for the CDR3 is TGTGCCAGCAGCAGCGGACAGGGCTTGAGTGAGCAGTACTTC.

This clonotype was counted between two and nine times. CDR3 sequence (DNA): TGTGCCAGCTCACCACAGGACAGGGTGCAAGAGACCCAGTACTTC. Its translation is CASSPQDRVQETQYF. The chain recombines TRBV18 with TRBJ2-5; TRBD1 agrees at 8 bases. The CDR3 covers 15 residues. Looked up from germline, CDR1 is KGHSH and CDR2 is LQKENI. Germline trimming cut 1 base from V and 2 bases from J; bases unmatched to any gene: 3.

This clonotype was recorded at least ten times. The chain is built from TRBV18 and TRBJ1-1, with D hard to call. The CDR3 loop spans 12 amino acids. Germline lookup yields CDR1 KGHSH and CDR2 LQKENI. V lost 3 bases to trimming and J lost 8 bases, with 10 bases between them. Here the CDR3 reads CASSPGSEEAFF. Written as DNA, the CDR3 is TGTGCCAGCTCACCCGGGTCTGAAGAAGCTTTCTTT.

Many counts were recorded for this clonotype. CDR3 protein: CASSQDYGVSLNEKLFF. The CDR3 nucleotides read TGTGCCAGCAGCCAAGATTATGGCGTCAGCCTTAATGAAAAACTGTTTTTT. This chain joins TRBV3-1 and TRBJ1-4; D is undetermined. Germline loops: CDR1 LGHDT, CDR2 YNNKEL (reference sequence). CDR3 length equals 17 residues. V was clipped by 0 bases and J by 4 bases, with 15 bases between them.

The genes are TRBV4-2 and TRBJ2-7, with D unclear. The J call is doubtful: the DNA matches TRBJ2-1 better. CDR1 LGHNA and CDR2 YNFKEQ come from the germline V gene. The CDR3 is 14 residues long. CDR3 DNA: TGTGCCAGCAGCCAAGGGCTCTTGTCCTACGAGCAGTTCTTC. It is translated as CASSQGLLSYEQFF.

This clonotype has at least ten counts. The chain links TRBV12-3 or TRBV12-4 to TRBJ2-3, with 13 bases fitting TRBD2. The CDR3 consists of 17 residues. V shed 0 bases, J shed 4 bases, and the junction held 4 bases outside the gene matches. CDR3 DNA sequence: TGTGCCAGCAGTTTAGCGAGACTAGCGGGAGGCCCAGATACGCAGTATTTT. This sequence encodes CASSLARLAGGPDTQYF.

This clonotype was seen many times. The chain couples TRBV12-3 or TRBV12-4 to TRBJ1-2; D gene uncertain. The V and J ends lost 6 bases and 4 bases respectively, with 12 bases between them. The CDR3 has 13 residues. The CDR3 nucleotides are TGTGCCAGCAGCTCTTGGAATAGCTATGGCTACACCTTC. It encodes CASSSWNSYGYTF.

This sequence joins TRBV3-1 and TRBJ2-7; no clear D. V was clipped by 1 base and J by 0 bases, with 13 bases between them. The V gene's germline CDR1 is LGHDT and CDR2 YNNKEL (reference sequence). The CDR3 covers 16 residues. DNA for the CDR3: TGTGCCAGCAGCCAAGTAAGAACTCATTCCTCCTACGAGCAGTACTTC. Its protein product is CASSQVRTHSSYEQYF.

This clonotype was observed many times. This chain uses TRBV5-1 with TRBJ2-2, with 9 bases lining up with TRBD2. Germline assignment: CDR1 SGHRS and CDR2 YFSETQ. This CDR3 comprises 16 residues. V shed 4 bases, J shed 2 bases, and the junction held 6 bases outside the gene matches. Here the CDR3 DNA reads TGCGCCAGCAGCGTAGGACTAGCGAGAAACACCGGGGAGCTGTTTTTT. Protein sequence: CASSVGLARNTGELFF.

This clonotype was detected only a few times. This chain connects TRBV12-5 to TRBJ2-7; 7 nucleotides match TRBD2. The J segment lost 1 base and the V segment lost 0 bases, leaving 6 bases of the junction unmatched. Germline-derived CDR1 and CDR2 are LGHNT and FRNRAP. This CDR3 is 16 amino acids long. The CDR3 loop is CASGLVRARGSYEQYF. The CDR3 nucleotides read TGTGCTAGTGGTTTGGTACGGGCGCGGGGGTCCTACGAGCAGTACTTC.

This clonotype was found many times. This rearrangement joins TRBV28 to TRBJ1-6; perhaps TRBD1 as D (6 bases). V shed 3 bases and J shed 9 bases, with 12 bases lying between them. The CDR3 totals 14 residues. CDR1 and CDR2 from the germline V gene are MDHEN and SYDVKM. The CDR3 region has the DNA TGTGCCAGCAGTTTCGGGGGGCACGGTTCACCCCTCCACTTT. Encoded protein: CASSFGGHGSPLHF.

This clonotype was counted ten times or more. J is TRBJ1-4 and V is TRBV28; maybe TRBD1 (6 bases). CDR1 is MDHEN, CDR2 SYDVKM, per germline. Between the trimmed V and J ends, which lost 3 bases and 7 bases, there was a span of 18 bases. The CDR3 has 16 residues. As DNA, the CDR3 is TGTGCCAGCAGTTTTAATCTTGAAGGGGGGACTGAAAAACTGTTTTTT. Amino acids: CASSFNLEGGTEKLFF.

This clonotype appeared a few times. The chain uses TRBV5-1 and TRBJ1-1, with D tentatively TRBD1 (6 bases). CDR3 size: 18 residues. V was clipped by 0 bases and J by 4 bases, with 22 bases between them. Looked up from germline, CDR1 is SGHRS and CDR2 is YFSETQ. The CDR3 DNA reads TGCGCCAGCAGCTTGGCCGCGACAGGCGGGTTCGGCAGCACTGAAGCTTTCTTT. Its translation: CASSLAATGGFGSTEAFF.

The rearrangement joins TRBV14 to TRBJ2-1; D possibly corresponds to TRBD2 (6 bases). Germline lookup yields CDR1 SGHDN and CDR2 FVKESK. Trimming cost V 5 bases and J 8 bases, with 10 bases left between them. The CDR3 length is 12 residues. CDR3 region: CASSFLAYEQFF. DNA of the CDR3: TGTGCCAGCAGCTTCCTAGCGTATGAGCAGTTCTTC.